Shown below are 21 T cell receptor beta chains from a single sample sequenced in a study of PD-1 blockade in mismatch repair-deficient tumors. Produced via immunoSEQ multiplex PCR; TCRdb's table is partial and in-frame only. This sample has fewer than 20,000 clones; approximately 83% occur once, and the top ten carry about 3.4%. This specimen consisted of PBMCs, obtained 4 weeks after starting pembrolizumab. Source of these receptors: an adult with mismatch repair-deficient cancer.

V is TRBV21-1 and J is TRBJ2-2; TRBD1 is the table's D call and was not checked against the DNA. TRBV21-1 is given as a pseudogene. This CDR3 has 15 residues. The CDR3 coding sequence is TGTGCCAGCAGCAAGGGACAGGTGGAAACCGGGGAGCTGTTTTTT. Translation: CASSKGQVETGELFF.

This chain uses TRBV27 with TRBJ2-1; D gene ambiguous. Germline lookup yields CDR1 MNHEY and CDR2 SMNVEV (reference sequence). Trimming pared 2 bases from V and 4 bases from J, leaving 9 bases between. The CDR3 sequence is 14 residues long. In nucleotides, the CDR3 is TGTGCCAGCAGTTTAGTGGGCCAATACAATGAGCAGTTCTTC. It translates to CASSLVGQYNEQFF.

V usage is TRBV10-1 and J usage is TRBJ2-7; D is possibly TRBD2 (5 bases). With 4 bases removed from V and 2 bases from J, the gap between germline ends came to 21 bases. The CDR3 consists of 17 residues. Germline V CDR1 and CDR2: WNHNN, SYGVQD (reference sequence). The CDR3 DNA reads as TGCGCCAGCAGTGTAACTCGGAGGCTACCGTTGACCTACGAGCAGTACTTC. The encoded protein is CASSVTRRLPLTYEQYF.

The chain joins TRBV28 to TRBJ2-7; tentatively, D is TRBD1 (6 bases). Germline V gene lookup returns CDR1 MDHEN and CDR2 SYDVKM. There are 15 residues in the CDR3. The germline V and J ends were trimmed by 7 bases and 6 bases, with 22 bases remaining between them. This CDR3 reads CASTGLVGGVGEQYF. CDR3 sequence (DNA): TGTGCCAGCACGGGTCTAGTAGGGGGAGTGGGCGAGCAGTACTTC. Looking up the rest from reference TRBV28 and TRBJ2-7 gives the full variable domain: DVKVTQSSRYLVKRTGEKVFLECVQDMDHENMFWYRQDPGLGLRLIYFSYDVKMKEKGDIPEGYSVSREKKERFSLILESASTNQTSMYLCASTGLVGGVGEQYFGPGTRLTVT.

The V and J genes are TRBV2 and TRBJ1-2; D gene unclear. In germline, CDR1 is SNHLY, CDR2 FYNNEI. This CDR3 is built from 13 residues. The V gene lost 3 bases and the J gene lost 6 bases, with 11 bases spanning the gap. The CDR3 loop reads CASSDRRADGYTF. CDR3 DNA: TGTGCCAGCAGTGATAGGCGGGCAGATGGCTACACCTTC.

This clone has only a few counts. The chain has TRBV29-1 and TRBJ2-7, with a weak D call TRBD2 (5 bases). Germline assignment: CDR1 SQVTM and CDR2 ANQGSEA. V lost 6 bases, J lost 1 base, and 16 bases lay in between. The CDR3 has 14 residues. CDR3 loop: CSVSYSATSYEQYF. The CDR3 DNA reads TGCAGCGTCTCCTATAGCGCCACATCCTACGAGCAGTACTTC.

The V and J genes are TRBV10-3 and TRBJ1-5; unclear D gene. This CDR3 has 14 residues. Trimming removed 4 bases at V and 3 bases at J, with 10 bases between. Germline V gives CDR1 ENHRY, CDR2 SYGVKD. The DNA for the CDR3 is TGTGCCATCAGTGTAGGCAGACTCAATCAGCCCCAGCATTTT. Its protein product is CAISVGRLNQPQHF.

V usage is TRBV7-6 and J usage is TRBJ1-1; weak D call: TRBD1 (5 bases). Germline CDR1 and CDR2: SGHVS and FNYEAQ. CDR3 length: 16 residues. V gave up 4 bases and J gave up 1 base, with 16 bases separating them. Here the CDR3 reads CASSSYGTTGNTEAFF. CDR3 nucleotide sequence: TGTGCCAGCAGCTCTTACGGGACTACAGGGAACACTGAAGCTTTCTTT. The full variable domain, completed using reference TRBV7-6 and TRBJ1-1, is GAGVSQSPRYKVTKRGQDVALRCDPISGHVSLYWYRQALGQGPEFLTYFNYEAQQDKSGLPNDRFSAERPEGSISTLTIQRTEQRDSAMYRCASSSYGTTGNTEAFFGQGTRLTVV.

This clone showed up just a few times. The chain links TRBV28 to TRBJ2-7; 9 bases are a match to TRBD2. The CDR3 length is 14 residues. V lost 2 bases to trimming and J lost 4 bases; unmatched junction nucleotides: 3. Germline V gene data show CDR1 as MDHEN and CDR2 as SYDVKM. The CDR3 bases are TGTGCCAGCAGTTTACGCGGGAGGGCTTACGAGCAGTACTTC. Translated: CASSLRGRAYEQYF. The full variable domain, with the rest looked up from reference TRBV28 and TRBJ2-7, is DVKVTQSSRYLVKRTGEKVFLECVQDMDHENMFWYRQDPGLGLRLIYFSYDVKMKEKGDIPEGYSVSREKKERFSLILESASTNQTSMYLCASSLRGRAYEQYFGPGTRLTVT.

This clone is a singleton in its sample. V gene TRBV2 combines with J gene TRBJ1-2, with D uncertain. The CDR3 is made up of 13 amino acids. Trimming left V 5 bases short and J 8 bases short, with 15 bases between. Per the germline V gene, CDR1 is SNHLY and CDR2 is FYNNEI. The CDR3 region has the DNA TGTGCCAGCAGTTTAACACGGGGTCGAGGCTACACCTTC. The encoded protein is CASSLTRGRGYTF.

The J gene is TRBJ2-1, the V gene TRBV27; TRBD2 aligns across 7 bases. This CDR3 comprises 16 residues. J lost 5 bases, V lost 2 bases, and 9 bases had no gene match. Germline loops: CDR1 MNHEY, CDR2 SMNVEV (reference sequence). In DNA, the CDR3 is TGTGCCAGCAGTTTACTAACTAGCGAGTGGAACAATGAGCAGTTCTTC. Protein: CASSLLTSEWNNEQFF.

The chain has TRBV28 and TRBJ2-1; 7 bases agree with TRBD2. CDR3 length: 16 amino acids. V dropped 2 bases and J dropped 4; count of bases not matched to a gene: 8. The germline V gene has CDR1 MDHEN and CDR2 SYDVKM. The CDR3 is CASSLETSESYNEQFF. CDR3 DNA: TGTGCCAGCAGTTTAGAAACTAGCGAATCTTACAATGAGCAGTTCTTC.

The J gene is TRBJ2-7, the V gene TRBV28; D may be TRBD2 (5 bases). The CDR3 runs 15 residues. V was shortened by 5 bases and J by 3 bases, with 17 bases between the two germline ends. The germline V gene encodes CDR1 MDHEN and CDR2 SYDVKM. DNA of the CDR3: TGTGCCAGCAGTCTTCAATGGGAGCTCGTCTACGAGCAGTACTTC. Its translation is CASSLQWELVYEQYF.

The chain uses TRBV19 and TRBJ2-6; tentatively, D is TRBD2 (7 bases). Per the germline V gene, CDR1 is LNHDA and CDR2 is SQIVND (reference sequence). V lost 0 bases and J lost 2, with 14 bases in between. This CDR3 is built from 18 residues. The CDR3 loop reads CASSIEGGQAAGANVLTF. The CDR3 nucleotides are TGTGCCAGTAGTATAGAGGGGGGGCAGGCAGCTGGGGCCAACGTCCTGACTTTC.

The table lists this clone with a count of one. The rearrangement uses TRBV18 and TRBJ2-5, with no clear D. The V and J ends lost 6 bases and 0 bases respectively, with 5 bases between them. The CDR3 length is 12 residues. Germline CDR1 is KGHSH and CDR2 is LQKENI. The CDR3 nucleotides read TGTGCCAGCTCCCTGTACCAAGAGACCCAGTACTTC. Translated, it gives CASSLYQETQYF.

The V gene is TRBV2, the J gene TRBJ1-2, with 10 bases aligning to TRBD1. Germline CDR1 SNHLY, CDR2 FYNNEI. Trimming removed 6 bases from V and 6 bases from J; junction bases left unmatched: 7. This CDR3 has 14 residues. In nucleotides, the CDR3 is TGTGCCAGCAGAGACAGGGGGCAGATAAATGGCTACACCTTC. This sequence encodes CASRDRGQINGYTF.

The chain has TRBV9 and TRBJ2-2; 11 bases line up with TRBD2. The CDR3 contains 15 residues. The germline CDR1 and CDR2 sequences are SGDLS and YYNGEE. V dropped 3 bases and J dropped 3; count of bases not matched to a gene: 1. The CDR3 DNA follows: TGTGCCAGCAGCGCGACTAGCGGGGACACCGGGGAGCTGTTTTTT. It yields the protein CASSATSGDTGELFF.

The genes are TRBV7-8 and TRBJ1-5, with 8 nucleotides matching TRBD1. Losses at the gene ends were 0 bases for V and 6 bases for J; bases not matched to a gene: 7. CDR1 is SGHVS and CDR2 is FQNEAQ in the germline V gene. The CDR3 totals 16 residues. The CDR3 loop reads CASSLASGGEGQPQHF. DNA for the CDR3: TGTGCCAGCAGCTTAGCATCAGGGGGCGAGGGTCAGCCCCAGCATTTT.

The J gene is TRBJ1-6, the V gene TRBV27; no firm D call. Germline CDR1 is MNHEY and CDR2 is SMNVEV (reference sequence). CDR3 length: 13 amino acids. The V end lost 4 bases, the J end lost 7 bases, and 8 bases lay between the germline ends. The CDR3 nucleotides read TGTGCCAGCAGTTCGGGATACAATTCACCCCTCCACTTT. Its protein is CASSSGYNSPLHF.

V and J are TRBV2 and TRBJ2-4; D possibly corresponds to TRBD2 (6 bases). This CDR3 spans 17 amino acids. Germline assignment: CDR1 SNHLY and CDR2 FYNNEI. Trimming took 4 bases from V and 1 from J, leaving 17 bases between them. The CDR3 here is CASSGDGGLVAKNIQYF. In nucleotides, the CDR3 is TGTGCCAGCAGTGGGGATGGGGGGTTGGTGGCCAAAAACATTCAGTACTTC.

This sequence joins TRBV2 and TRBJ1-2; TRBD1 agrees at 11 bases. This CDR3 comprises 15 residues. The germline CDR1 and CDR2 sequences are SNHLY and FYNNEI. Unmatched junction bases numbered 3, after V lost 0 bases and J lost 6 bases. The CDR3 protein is CASSEARTGGHGYTF. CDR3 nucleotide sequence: TGTGCCAGCAGTGAAGCGAGGACAGGGGGCCATGGCTACACCTTC.